What follows describes a single T cell receptor beta chain. Its specificity is not known. The data were obtained in a study of OX40 agonist ivuxolimab in advanced cancers. Overall study context: The dose-escalation cohort had hepatocellular carcinoma, melanoma, renal cell or head and neck cancer. Points from the study as a whole: The study observed clonal expansion of CD4+ and CD8+ blood T cells by week 6 at 0.1 to 3.0 mg/kg.

Germline lookup yields CDR1 MDHEN and CDR2 SYDVKM. V was trimmed by 5 bases and J by 7 bases, leaving 15 bases between them. The CDR3 runs to 14 residues. Here immunoSEQ multiplex PCR was the method, and the copy in TCRdb shows in-frame clones only, minus some. This table has under 20,000 clones, 80% to 95% appearing once. The material was CD4+ or CD8+ T cells sorted from blood, obtained in a trial of the OX40 agonist ivuxolimab. This receptor was obtained from an adult with an advanced solid tumor such as melanoma, head and neck, liver or kidney cancer. V is TRBV28 and J is TRBJ2-1, with a possible D match to TRBD2 (6 bases). This CDR3 is CASSPAGGRNEQFF. The CDR3 bases are TGTGCCAGCAGTCCCGCAGGAGGGCGGAATGAGCAGTTCTTC.